Each of the 3 T cell receptor beta chains below was sequenced from the same sample in a study of T cells in tumors after PD-1 blockade. The method was immunoSEQ multiplex PCR; TCRdb's version includes in-frame clones alone and lacks a portion of them. The table shows approximately 47,000 clones, with roughly 84% occurring only once. Here the sequenced sample was PBMCs, taken before anti-PD-1 therapy. The origin of the receptors is a human donor with advanced basal cell or squamous cell carcinoma (not recorded which).

The J gene is TRBJ2-6, the V gene TRBV28, with D possibly being TRBD1 or TRBD2 (5 bases each). The CDR3 totals 16 residues. CDR1 is MDHEN, CDR2 SYDVKM, per germline. Trimming removed 1 base at V and 2 bases at J, with 9 bases between. The CDR3 region has the DNA TGTGCCAGCAGTTTATTTTTGGGGGCTGGGGCCAACGTCCTGACTTTC. This encodes CASSLFLGAGANVLTF.

A single count supports this clone. V is TRBV6-5 and J is TRBJ2-7, with D maybe TRBD2 (6 bases). The CDR3 length is 13 residues. Trimming stripped 5 bases from V and 6 bases from J, with 14 bases between. Looked up from germline, CDR1 is MNHEY and CDR2 is SVGAGI. The CDR3 DNA follows: TGTGCCAGCAGTCCCGCGGGGAAGGGCGAGCAGTACTTC. Translating it yields CASSPAGKGEQYF.

The chain employs TRBV7-2 and TRBJ1-5; maybe TRBD1 (5 bases). Germline V gives CDR1 SGHTA, CDR2 FQGNSA. The length of the CDR3 is 14 residues. V dropped 3 bases and J dropped 7 bases, with 13 bases sitting between them. The DNA for the CDR3 is TGTGCCAGCAGCTTTACTCCGGGGGAACAGCCCCAGCATTTT. This gives the protein CASSFTPGEQPQHF.